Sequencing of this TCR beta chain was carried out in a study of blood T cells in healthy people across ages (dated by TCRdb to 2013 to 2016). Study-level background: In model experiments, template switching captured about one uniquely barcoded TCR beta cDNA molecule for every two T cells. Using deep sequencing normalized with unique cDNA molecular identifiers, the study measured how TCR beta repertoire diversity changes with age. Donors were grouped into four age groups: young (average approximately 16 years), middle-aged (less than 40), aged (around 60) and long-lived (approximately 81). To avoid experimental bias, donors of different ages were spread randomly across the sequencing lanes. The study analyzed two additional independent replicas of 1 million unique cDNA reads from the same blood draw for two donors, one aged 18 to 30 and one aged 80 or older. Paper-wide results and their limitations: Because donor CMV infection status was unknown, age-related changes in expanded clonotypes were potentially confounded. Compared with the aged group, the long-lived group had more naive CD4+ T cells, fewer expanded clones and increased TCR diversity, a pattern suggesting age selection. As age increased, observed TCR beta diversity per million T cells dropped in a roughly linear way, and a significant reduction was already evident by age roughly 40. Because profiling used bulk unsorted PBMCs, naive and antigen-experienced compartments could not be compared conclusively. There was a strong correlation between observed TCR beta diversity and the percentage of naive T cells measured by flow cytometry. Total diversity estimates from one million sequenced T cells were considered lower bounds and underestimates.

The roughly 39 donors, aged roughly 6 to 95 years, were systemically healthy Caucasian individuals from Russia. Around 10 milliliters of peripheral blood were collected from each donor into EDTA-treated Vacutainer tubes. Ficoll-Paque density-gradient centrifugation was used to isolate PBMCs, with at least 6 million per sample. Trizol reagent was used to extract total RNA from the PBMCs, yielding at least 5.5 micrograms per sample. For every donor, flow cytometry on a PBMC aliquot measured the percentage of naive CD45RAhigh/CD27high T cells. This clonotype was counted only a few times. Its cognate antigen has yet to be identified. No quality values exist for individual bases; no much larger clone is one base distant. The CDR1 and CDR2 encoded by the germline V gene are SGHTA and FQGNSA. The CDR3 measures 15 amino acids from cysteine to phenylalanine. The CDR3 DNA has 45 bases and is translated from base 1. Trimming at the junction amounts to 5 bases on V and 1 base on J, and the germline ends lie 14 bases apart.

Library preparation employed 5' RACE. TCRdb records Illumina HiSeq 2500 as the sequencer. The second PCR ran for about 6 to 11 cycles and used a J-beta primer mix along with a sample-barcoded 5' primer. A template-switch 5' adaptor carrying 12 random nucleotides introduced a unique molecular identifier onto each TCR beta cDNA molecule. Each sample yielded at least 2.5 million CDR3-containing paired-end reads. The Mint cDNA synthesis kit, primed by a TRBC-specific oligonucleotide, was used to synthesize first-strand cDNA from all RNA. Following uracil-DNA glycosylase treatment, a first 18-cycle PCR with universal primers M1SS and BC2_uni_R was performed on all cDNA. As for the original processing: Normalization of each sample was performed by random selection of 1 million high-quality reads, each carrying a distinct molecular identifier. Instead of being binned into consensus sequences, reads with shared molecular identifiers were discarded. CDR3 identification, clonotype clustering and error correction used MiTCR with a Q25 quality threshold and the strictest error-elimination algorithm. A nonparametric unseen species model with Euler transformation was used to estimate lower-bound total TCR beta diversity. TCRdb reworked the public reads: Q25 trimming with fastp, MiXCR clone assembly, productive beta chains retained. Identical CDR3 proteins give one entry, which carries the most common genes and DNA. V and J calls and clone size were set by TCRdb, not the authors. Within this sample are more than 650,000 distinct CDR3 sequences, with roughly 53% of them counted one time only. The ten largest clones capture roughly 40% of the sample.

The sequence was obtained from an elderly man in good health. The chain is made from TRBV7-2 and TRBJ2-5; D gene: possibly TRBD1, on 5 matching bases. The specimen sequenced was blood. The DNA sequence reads TGTGCCAGCAGCCGACCTACAGGAGCCCAAGAGACCCAGTACTTC. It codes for CASSRPTGAQETQYF.